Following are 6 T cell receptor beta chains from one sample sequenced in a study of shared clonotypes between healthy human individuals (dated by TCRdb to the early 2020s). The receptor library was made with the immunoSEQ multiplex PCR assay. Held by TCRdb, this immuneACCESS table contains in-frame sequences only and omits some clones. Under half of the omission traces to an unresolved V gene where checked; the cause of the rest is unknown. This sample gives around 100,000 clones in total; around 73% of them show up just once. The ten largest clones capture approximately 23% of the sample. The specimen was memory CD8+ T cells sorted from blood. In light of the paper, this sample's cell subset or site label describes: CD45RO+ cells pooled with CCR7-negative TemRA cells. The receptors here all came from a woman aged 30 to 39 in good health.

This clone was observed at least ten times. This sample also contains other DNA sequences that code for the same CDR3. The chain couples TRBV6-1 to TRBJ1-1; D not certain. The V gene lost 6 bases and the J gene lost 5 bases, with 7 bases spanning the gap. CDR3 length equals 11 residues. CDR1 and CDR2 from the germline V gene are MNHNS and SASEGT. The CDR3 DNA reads TGTGCCAGCAGAGACGGAACTGAAGCTTTCTTT. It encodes CASRDGTEAFF.

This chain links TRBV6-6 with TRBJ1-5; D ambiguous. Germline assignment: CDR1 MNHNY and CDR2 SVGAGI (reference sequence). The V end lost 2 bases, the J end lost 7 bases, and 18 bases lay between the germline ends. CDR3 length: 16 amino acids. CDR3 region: CASSYARPGAKQPQHF. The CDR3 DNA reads TGTGCCAGCAGTTACGCCCGGCCAGGAGCAAAGCAGCCCCAGCATTTT.

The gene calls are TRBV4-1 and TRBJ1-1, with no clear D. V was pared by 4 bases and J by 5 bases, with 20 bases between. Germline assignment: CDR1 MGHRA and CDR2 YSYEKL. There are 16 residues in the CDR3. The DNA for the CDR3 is TGCGCCAGCAGCCCAATTATCCACCGGGTCCCTACTGAAGCTTTCTTT. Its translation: CASSPIIHRVPTEAFF.

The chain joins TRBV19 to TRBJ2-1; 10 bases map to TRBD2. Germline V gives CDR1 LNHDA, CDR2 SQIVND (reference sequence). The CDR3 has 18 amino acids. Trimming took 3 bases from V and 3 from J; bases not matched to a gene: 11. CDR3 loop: CASSMGLAGASFYNEQFF. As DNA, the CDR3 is TGTGCCAGTAGTATGGGGCTAGCGGGAGCCTCTTTCTACAATGAGCAGTTCTTC.

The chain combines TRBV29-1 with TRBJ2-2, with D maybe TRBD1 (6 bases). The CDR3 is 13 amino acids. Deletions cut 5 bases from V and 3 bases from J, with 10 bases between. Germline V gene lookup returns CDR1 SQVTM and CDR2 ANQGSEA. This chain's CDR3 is CSVIRTDTGELFF. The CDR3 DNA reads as TGCAGCGTTATCAGGACAGACACCGGGGAGCTGTTTTTT.

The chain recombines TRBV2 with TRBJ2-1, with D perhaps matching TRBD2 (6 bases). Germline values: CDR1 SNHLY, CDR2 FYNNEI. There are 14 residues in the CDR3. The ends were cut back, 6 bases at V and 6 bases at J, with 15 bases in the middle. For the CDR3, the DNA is TGTGCCAGCAGGGCCGGCGGGAACTTCAATGAGCAGTTCTTC. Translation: CASRAGGNFNEQFF.